The rows below give T cell receptor beta chains drawn from one sample of a study of regulatory T cells in long-lasting Graves disease. TCRdb analysed the multiplex PCR reads with MiXCR anew, one entry per CDR3 protein. The table has about 400,000 distinct CDR3 sequences, roughly 15% seen once. These data were likewise used in another study, on T cells in Graves' hyperthyroidism and ophthalmopathy.

The specimen comprised peripheral blood mononuclear cells (PBMCs), sampled at new diagnosis, from a patient treated with antithyroid drugs. All receptors derive from a young woman with Graves disease. The CDR3 runs from the conserved cysteine through the conserved F or W. Each record gives: CDR3 length, clone size, J gene, V gene, D gene, CDR3 DNA, CDR3 protein. A D gene is named only where the DNA matches it firmly. Part of the rows lack a size; the others show once, few, many or a class for expanded clones.

CDR3 length: 15; clone size: many; J gene: TRBJ1-4; V gene: TRBV5-1; D gene: NA; CDR3 DNA: TGCGCCAGCAGGGAAACGGTTACAACTAATGAAAAACTGTTTTTT; CDR3 protein: CASRETVTTNEKLFF
CDR3 length: 16; clone size: NA; J gene: TRBJ2-4; V gene: TRBV4-1; D gene: NA; CDR3 DNA: TGCGCCAGCAGCCATCTAGGAGTCCTAGCCAAAAACATTCAGTACTTC; CDR3 protein: CASSHLGVLAKNIQYF
CDR3 length: 15; clone size: many; J gene: TRBJ2-6; V gene: TRBV28; D gene: NA; CDR3 DNA: TGTGCCAGCAGAGGGAGTCCTGCTGGGGCCAACGTCCTGACTTTC; CDR3 protein: CASRGSPAGANVLTF
CDR3 length: 15; clone size: NA; J gene: TRBJ1-2; V gene: TRBV3-1; D gene: NA; CDR3 DNA: TGTGCCAGCAGCCCTTACACAACAGGGAACTATGGCTACACCTTC; CDR3 protein: CASSPYTTGNYGYTF
CDR3 length: 13; clone size: many; J gene: TRBJ2-3; V gene: TRBV7-2; D gene: TRBD2; CDR3 DNA: TGTGCCAGCAGCATCGGGGGGTCTGATACGCAGTATTTT; CDR3 protein: CASSIGGSDTQYF
CDR3 length: 15; clone size: many; J gene: TRBJ2-1; V gene: TRBV6-2/TRBV6-3; D gene: TRBD2; CDR3 DNA: TGTGCCAGCAGTCACTCGGGAGGCTCCTACAATGAGCAGTTCTTC; CDR3 protein: CASSHSGGSYNEQFF
CDR3 length: 15; clone size: few; J gene: TRBJ1-1; V gene: TRBV15; D gene: NA; CDR3 DNA: TGTGCCACCAGCCCGTGGCGGACGGCGAACACTGAAGCTTTCTTT; CDR3 protein: CATSPWRTANTEAFF
CDR3 length: 12; clone size: many; J gene: TRBJ1-2; V gene: TRBV20-1; D gene: NA; CDR3 DNA: TGCAGTGCTAGAGTGGGGAGCTATGGCTACACCTTC; CDR3 protein: CSARVGSYGYTF
CDR3 length: 15; clone size: NA; J gene: TRBJ2-7; V gene: TRBV7-9; D gene: TRBD2; CDR3 DNA: TGTGCCAGCAGCGCACAGGTCGGGACTAGCAGCGAGCAGTACTTC; CDR3 protein: CASSAQVGTSSEQYF
CDR3 length: 14; clone size: few; J gene: TRBJ1-1; V gene: TRBV7-2; D gene: NA; CDR3 DNA: TGTGCCAGCAGCTTAGCCGGGATCGGCACTGAAGCTTTCTTT; CDR3 protein: CASSLAGIGTEAFF
CDR3 length: 12; clone size: NA; J gene: TRBJ1-2; V gene: TRBV20-1; D gene: TRBD1; CDR3 DNA: TGCAGTGCCTGGGACAGTAACTATGGCTACACCTTC; CDR3 protein: CSAWDSNYGYTF
CDR3 length: 16; clone size: NA; J gene: TRBJ2-1; V gene: TRBV12-3/TRBV12-4; D gene: NA; CDR3 DNA: TGTGCCAGCAGTCCCGGACTGATTAGCCCCTACAATGAGCAGTTCTTC; CDR3 protein: CASSPGLISPYNEQFF
CDR3 length: 16; clone size: many; J gene: TRBJ1-1; V gene: TRBV6-1; D gene: NA; CDR3 DNA: TGTGCCAGCAGTAACCACCCCGGGACATTAGTCACTGAAGCTTTCTTT; CDR3 protein: CASSNHPGTLVTEAFF
CDR3 length: 15; clone size: many; J gene: TRBJ2-2; V gene: TRBV9; D gene: NA; CDR3 DNA: TGTGCCAGCAGCCCGAGCGGGCTGAACACCGGGGAGCTGTTTTTT; CDR3 protein: CASSPSGLNTGELFF